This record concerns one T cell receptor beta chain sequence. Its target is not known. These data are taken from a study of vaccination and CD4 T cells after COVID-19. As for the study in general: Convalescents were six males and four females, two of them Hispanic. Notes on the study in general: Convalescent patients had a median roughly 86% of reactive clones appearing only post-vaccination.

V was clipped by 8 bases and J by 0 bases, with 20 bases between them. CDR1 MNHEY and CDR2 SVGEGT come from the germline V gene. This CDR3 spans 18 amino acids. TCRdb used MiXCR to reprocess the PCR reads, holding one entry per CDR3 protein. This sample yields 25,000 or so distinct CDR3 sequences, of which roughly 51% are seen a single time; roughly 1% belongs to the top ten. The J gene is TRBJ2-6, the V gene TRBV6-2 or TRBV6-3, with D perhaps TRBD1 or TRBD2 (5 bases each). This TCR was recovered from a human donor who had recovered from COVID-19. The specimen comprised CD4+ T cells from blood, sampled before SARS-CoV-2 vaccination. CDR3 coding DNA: TGTGCCAGCGTAGGTAACCGGGACGCTCACTCTGGGGCCAACGTCCTGACTTTC. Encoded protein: CASVGNRDAHSGANVLTF.